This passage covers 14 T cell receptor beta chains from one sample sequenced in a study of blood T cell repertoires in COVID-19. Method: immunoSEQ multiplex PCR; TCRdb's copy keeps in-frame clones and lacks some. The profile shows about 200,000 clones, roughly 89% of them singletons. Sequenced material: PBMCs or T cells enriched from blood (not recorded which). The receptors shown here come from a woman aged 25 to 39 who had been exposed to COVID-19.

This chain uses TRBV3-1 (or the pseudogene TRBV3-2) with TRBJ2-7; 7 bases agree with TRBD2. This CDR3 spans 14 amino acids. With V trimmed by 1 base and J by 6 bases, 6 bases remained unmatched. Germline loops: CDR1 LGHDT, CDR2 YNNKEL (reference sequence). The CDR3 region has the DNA TGTGCCAGCAGCCAAGGTGGGGAGGGAGGCGAGCAGTACTTC. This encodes CASSQGGEGGEQYF.

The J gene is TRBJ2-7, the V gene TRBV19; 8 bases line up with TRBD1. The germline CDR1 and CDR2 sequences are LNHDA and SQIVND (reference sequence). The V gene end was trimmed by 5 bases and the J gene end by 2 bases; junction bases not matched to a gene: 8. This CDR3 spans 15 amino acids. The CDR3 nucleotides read TGTGCCAGTAGTGCCCGGACAGGGAGCACCTACGAGCAGTACTTC. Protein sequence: CASSARTGSTYEQYF.

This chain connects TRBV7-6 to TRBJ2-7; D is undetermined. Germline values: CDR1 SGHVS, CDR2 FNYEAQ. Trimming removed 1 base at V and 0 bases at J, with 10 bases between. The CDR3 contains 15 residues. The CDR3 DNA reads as TGTGCCAGCAGCTTAGGTTGGCAGGACTCCTACGAGCAGTACTTC. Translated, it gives CASSLGWQDSYEQYF.

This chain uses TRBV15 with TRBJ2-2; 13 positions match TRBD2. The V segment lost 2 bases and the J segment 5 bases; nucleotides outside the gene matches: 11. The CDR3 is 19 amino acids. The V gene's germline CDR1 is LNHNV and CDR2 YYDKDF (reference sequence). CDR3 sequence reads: CATSRSPGLAGLGTGELFF. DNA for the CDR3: TGTGCCACCAGCAGATCGCCGGGACTAGCGGGGCTTGGAACCGGGGAGCTGTTTTTT.

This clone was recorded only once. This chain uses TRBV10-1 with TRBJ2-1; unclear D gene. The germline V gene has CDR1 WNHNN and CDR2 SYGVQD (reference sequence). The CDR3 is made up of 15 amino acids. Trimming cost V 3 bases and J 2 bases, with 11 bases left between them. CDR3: CASSEAQAPYNEQFF. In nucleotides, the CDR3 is TGCGCCAGCAGTGAAGCCCAGGCCCCCTACAATGAGCAGTTCTTC.

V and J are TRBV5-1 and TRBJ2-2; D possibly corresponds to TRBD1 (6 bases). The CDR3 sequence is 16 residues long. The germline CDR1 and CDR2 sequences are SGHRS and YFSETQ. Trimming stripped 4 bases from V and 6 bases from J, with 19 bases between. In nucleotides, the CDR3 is TGCGCCAGCAGCCAAGACCCAGGACAGTACTCCGGGGAGCTGTTTTTT. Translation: CASSQDPGQYSGELFF.

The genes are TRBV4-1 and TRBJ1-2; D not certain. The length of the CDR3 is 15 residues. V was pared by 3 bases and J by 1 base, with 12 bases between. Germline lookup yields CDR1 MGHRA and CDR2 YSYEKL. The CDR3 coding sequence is TGCGCCAGCAGCCAGTCCGGGATCCTTAACTATGGCTACACCTTC. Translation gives CASSQSGILNYGYTF.

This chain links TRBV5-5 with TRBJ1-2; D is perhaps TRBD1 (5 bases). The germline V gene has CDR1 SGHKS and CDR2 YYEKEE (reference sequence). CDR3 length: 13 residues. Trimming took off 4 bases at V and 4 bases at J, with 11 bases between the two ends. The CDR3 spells CASSVDRSYGYTF. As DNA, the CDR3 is TGTGCCAGCAGCGTTGACAGAAGCTATGGCTACACCTTC.

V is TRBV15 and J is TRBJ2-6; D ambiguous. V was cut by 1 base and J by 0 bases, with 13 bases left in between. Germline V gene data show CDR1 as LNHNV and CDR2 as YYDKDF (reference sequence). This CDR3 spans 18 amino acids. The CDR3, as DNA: TGTGCCACCAGCAGAGCCCCTGGGCCTTTCTCTGGGGCCAACGTCCTGACTTTC. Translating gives CATSRAPGPFSGANVLTF.

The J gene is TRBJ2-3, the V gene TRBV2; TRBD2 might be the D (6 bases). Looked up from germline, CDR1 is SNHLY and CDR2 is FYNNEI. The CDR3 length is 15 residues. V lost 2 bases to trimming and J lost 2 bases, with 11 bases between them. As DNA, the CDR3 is TGTGCCAGCAGTGAATTCAGACTAGACACAGATACGCAGTATTTT. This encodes CASSEFRLDTDTQYF.

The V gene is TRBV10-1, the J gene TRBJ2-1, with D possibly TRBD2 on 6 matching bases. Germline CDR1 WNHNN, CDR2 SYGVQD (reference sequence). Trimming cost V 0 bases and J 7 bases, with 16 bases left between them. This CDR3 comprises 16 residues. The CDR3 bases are TGCGCCAGCAGTGAGTCGTCGAGGGGCCGGGGGAATGAGCAGTTCTTC. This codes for CASSESSRGRGNEQFF.

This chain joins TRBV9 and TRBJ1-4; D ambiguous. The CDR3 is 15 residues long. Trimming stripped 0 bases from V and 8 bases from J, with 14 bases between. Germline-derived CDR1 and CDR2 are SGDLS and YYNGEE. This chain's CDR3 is CASSVEVRAQEKLFF. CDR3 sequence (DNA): TGTGCCAGCAGCGTAGAAGTGAGGGCACAGGAAAAACTGTTTTTT.

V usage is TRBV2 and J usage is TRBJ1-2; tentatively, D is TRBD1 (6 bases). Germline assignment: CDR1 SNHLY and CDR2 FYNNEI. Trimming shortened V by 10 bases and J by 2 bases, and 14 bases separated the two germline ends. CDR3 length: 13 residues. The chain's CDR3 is CANRPDRNYGYTF. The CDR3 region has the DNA TGTGCCAACCGCCCGGACAGAAACTATGGCTACACCTTC.

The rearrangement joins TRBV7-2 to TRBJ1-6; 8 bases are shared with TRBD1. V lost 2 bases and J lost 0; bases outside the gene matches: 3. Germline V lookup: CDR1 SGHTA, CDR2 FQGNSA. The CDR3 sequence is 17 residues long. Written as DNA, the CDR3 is TGTGCCAGCAGCTTATGGCAGGGGGCCTCCTATAATTCACCCCTCCACTTT. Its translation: CASSLWQGASYNSPLHF.